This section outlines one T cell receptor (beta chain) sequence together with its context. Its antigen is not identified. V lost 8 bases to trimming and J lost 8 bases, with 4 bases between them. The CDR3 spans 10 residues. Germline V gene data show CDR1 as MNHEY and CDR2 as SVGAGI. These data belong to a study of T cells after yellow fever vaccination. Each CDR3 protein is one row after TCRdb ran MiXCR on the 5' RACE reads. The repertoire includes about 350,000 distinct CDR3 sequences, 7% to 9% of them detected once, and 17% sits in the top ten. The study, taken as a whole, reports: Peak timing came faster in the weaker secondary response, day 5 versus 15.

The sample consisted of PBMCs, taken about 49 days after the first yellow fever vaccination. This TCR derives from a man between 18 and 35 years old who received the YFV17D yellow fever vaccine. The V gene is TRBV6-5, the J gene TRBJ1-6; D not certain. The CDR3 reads CASGYSPLHF. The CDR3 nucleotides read TGTGCCAGCGGATATTCACCCCTCCACTTT.